This T cell receptor beta chain was obtained from a study of OX40 agonist ivuxolimab in advanced cancers. The overall study: Prior checkpoint blockade (anti-PD-1, anti-PD-L1 or anti-CTLA-4) was permitted; about 40% had it. Findings and caveats of the study: Within 6 weeks, CD4+ and CD8+ blood T cells expanded clonally at 0.1 to 3.0 mg/kg. On average, a greater number of expanded clones characterised CD8+ T cells relative to CD4+.

Repertoires were generated with immunoSEQ multiplex PCR, while TCRdb's copy carries only in-frame clones and drops some. The sample lists some 82,000 clones; approximately 93% were seen once. This CDR3 spans 13 amino acids. The V gene's germline CDR1 is SGHNT and CDR2 YENEEA. V was shortened by 1 base and J by 7 bases, with 8 bases between the two germline ends. Of note for this clone: Its specificity is not known. In the same sample, other DNA sequences code for this CDR3.

Baseline was the first blood sampling point, followed by cycle 4 day 1 and cycle 7 day 1. The chain uses TRBV11-3 and TRBJ2-1; no firm D call. This TCR was recovered from an adult with an advanced solid tumor such as melanoma, head and neck, liver or kidney cancer. The specimen comprised CD4+ or CD8+ T cells sorted from blood, sampled in a trial of the OX40 agonist ivuxolimab. The CDR3 DNA is TGTGCCAGCAGCTTAGGTGCGGTAAATGAGCAGTTCTTC. Its translation: CASSLGAVNEQFF.